One T cell receptor beta chain is described in this entry. What it recognizes is unknown. Trimming shortened V by 4 bases and J by 4 bases, and 20 bases separated the two germline ends. This CDR3 is built from 16 residues. The V gene's germline CDR1 is SGHRS and CDR2 YFSETQ. Treatment indicated: around 19 received Ad26.COV2.S at low or high dose, single or two shots; about 5 received placebo; per-sample allocation not given. Day 63 after the first injection of vaccine or placebo was the sampling time. These data come from a study of Ad26.COV2.S vaccination and SARS-CoV-2 variants. Study-level background: Sample donor was a member of the COV1001 Ad26.COV2.S trial arm. The vaccine Ad26.COV2.S was put into the muscle once, or twice with 56 days between.

Study findings and constraints: Once vaccination had occurred, spike-specific CD8+ and CD4+ T cell responses reportedly showed substantial breadth.

Clones were read by immunoSEQ multiplex PCR, and TCRdb kept only the in-frame ones, dropping some. The data contain roughly 700,000 clones, more than 80% of them singletons. The starting material was peripheral blood, obtained in a trial of Ad26.COV2.S vaccine versus placebo. The chain carries TRBV5-1 and TRBJ1-2; D call uncertain. This sequence was found in a person between 18 and 65 years old who received the Ad26.COV2.S COVID-19 vaccine or a placebo. This CDR3 is CASSQDPGRLAYGYTF. DNA for the CDR3: TGCGCCAGCAGCCAAGACCCCGGACGGCTAGCCTATGGCTACACCTTC.